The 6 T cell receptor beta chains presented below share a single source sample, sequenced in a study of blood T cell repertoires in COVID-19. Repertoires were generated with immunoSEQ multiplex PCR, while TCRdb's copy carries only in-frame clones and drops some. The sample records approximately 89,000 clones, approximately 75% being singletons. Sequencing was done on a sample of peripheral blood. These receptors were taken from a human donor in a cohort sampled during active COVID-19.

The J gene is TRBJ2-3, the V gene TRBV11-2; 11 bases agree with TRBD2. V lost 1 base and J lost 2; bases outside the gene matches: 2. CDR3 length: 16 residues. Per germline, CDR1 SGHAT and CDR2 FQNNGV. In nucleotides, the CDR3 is TGTGCCAGCAGCTTAGTAGCGGGGGGGAACACAGATACGCAGTATTTT. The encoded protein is CASSLVAGGNTDTQYF.

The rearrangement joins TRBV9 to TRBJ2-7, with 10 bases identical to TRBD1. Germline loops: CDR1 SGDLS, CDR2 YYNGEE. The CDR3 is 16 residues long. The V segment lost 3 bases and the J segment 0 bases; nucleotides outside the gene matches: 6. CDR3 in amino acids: CASSDPGTGDSYEQYF. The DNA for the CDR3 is TGTGCCAGCAGCGACCCCGGGACAGGGGACTCCTACGAGCAGTACTTC.

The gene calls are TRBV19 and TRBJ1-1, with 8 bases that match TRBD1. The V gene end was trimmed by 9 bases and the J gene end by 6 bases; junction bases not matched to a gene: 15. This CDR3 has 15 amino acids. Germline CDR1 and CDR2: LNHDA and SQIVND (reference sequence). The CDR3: CASLNPGGGSAEAFF. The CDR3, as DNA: TGTGCCAGCCTAAACCCAGGGGGCGGGAGTGCTGAAGCTTTCTTT.

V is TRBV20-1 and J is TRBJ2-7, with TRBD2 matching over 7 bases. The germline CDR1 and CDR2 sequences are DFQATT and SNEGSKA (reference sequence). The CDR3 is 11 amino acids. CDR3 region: CRASWGGEQYF. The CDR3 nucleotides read TGCAGGGCGAGTTGGGGGGGGGAGCAGTACTTC.

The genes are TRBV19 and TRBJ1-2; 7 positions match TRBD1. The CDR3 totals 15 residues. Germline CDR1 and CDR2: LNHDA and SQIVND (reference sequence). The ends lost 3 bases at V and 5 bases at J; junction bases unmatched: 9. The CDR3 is CASSMLPRGRYGYTF. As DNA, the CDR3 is TGTGCCAGTAGTATGTTACCCAGGGGGAGGTATGGCTACACCTTC.

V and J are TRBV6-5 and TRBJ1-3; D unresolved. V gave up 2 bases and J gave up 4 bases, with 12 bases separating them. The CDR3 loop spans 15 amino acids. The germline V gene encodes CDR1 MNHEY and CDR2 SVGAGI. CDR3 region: CASSYGRGSGNTIYF. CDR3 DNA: TGTGCCAGCAGTTACGGACGGGGAAGCGGAAACACCATATATTTT.